This entry lists 27 T cell receptor beta chains sequenced from one sample in a study of breast tumors, draining lymph nodes, adjacent tissues. TCRdb itself ran the multiplex PCR reads through MiXCR, one entry per CDR3 protein. The repertoire consists of a few hundred thousand distinct CDR3 sequences, with less than 40% occurring once and the leading ten covering 3% to 4%. Samples came from axillary lymph nodes draining the breast cancer. The source material was axillary lymph node tissue. These receptor sequences come from a female donor with breast cancer. Some clones in this sample may be carry-over from other donors' samples.

Concerning this clonotype: Being one base from a much bigger clone, this may be a read error. The chain carries TRBV4-1 and TRBJ2-5; TRBD2 matches at 10 bases. V was clipped by 5 bases and J by 3 bases; unmatched bases: 9. The CDR3 length is 16 residues. Germline assignment: CDR1 MGHRA and CDR2 YSYEKL. The CDR3 nucleotides read TGCGCCAGCAGCGTAACCGGGACTAGCGTCGAAGAGACCCAGTACTTC. This sequence encodes CASSVTGTSVEETQYF.

Concerning this clonotype: At one of its ends the junction is not consistent with the germline gene, which may arise from a read error. This CDR3 reads CASSPPTGGRDYGYTF. The CDR3 coding sequence is TGTGCCAGCAGCCCTCCTACAGGGGGCAGGGACTATGGCTACACCTTC. V is TRBV29-1 and J is TRBJ1-2; 9 positions agree with TRBD1. Germline lookup yields CDR1 SQVTM and CDR2 ANQGSEA. The CDR3 spans 16 residues. The full variable domain, with the rest looked up from reference TRBV29-1 and TRBJ1-2, is SAVISQKPSRDICQRGTSLTIQCQVDSQVTMMFWYRQQPGQSLTLIATANQGSEATYESGFVIDKFPISRPNLTFSTLTVSNMSPEDSSIYLCASSPPTGGRDYGYTFGSGTRLTVV.

The chain joins TRBV20-1 to TRBJ2-3; 8 bases line up with TRBD2. V lost 2 bases to trimming and J lost 6 bases; unmatched junction nucleotides: 7. There are 14 residues in the CDR3. From germline, CDR1 is DFQATT and CDR2 SNEGSKA (reference sequence). The CDR3 nucleotides are TGCAGTGCTAGACGACTCGCGGGAGGCGATACGCAGTATTTT. It is translated as CSARRLAGGDTQYF.

The chain carries TRBV20-1 and TRBJ1-5; D is unresolved. The CDR3 runs to 13 residues. Germline CDR1 is DFQATT and CDR2 is SNEGSKA (reference sequence). The ends were cut back, 3 bases at V and 3 bases at J, with 9 bases in the middle. The CDR3 reads CSASGLPNQPQHF. The DNA of the CDR3 is TGCAGTGCTAGTGGCCTCCCCAATCAGCCCCAGCATTTT.

This clonotype was found many times. The CDR3 nucleotides read TGTGCCAGCAGGGGACAGGGATGGAATGGCTACACCTTC. Protein sequence: CASRGQGWNGYTF. The chain is built from TRBV3-1 and TRBJ1-2, with 9 bases aligning to TRBD1. Germline V gene lookup returns CDR1 LGHDT and CDR2 YNNKEL (reference sequence). With 6 bases clipped from V and 6 bases from J, the junction kept 5 bases outside the gene matches. There are 13 residues in the CDR3.

This clonotype was recorded many times. The chain has TRBV9 and TRBJ1-2; 7 bases fit TRBD1. There are 16 residues in the CDR3. Germline V gives CDR1 SGDLS, CDR2 YYNGEE. The trim removed 2 bases at V and 1 base at J, leaving 8 bases unmatched. The CDR3 nucleotides are TGTGCCAGCAGCGTGCCAAGACAGGGCCATAACTATGGCTACACCTTC. It is translated as CASSVPRQGHNYGYTF.

This clonotype has a count of ten or more. This chain connects TRBV5-1 to TRBJ2-2; a possible D gene is TRBD1 (6 bases). Germline V CDR1 and CDR2: SGHRS, YFSETQ. This CDR3 spans 16 amino acids. V lost 1 base and J lost 4, with 14 bases in between. This CDR3 reads CASSLRGTGLTGELFF. CDR3 DNA sequence: TGCGCCAGCAGCTTGAGGGGCACAGGGCTCACCGGGGAGCTGTTTTTT.

For this clonotype: Just one base apart from a much larger clone, this may be a read error. The V gene is TRBV11-2, the J gene TRBJ2-7; D gene unclear. This CDR3 is 14 amino acids long. V was clipped by 3 bases and J by 4 bases, with 13 bases between them. Germline CDR1 SGHAT, CDR2 FQNNGV. The CDR3 reads CASSFELRAYEQYF. CDR3 nucleotides: TGTGCCAGCAGCTTTGAGCTCCGGGCGTACGAGCAGTACTTC. Full variable domain (outside the CDR3, taken from reference TRBV11-2 and TRBJ2-7): EAGVAQSPRYKIIEKRQSVAFWCNPISGHATLYWYQQILGQGPKLLIQFQNNGVVDDSQLPKDRFSAERLKGVDSTLKIQPAKLEDSAVYLCASSFELRAYEQYFGPGTRLTVT.

The table lists this clonotype with many counts. The V gene is TRBV6-6, the J gene TRBJ2-1; 10 nucleotides align to TRBD1. The CDR3 sequence is 17 residues long. Losses at the gene ends were 6 bases for V and 1 base for J; bases not matched to a gene: 9. CDR1 and CDR2 (germline): MNHNY, SVGAGI (reference sequence). CDR3 amino acids: CASRRSTGGRSYNEQFF. In DNA form, the CDR3 reads TGTGCCAGCAGAAGATCGACAGGGGGCAGGTCCTACAATGAGCAGTTCTTC.

This clonotype was detected many times. The V and J genes are TRBV11-2 and TRBJ2-3; 7 bases are shared with TRBD2. This CDR3 spans 18 amino acids. Losses at the gene ends were 4 bases for V and 4 bases for J; bases not matched to a gene: 17. CDR1 and CDR2 (germline): SGHAT, FQNNGV. CDR3 sequence (DNA): TGTGCCAGCAGCTCCTCCCACAGAAGCGGGGCGTTGGCAGATACGCAGTATTTT. Translation gives CASSSSHRSGALADTQYF.

Turning to this clonotype: Given a much more abundant clone one base away, this may be a read error. CDR3 DNA sequence: TGCAGTGCTAGAGAGGGTCGGGCTAGTCCGTTTGAGGAGCAGTACTTC. Translation gives CSAREGRASPFEEQYF. This chain connects TRBV20-1 to TRBJ2-7; D is unresolved. Germline assignment: CDR1 DFQATT and CDR2 SNEGSKA (reference sequence). The length of the CDR3 is 16 residues. Trimming left V 0 bases short and J 7 bases short, with 22 bases between.

This clonotype was seen at least ten times. This rearrangement joins TRBV20-1 to TRBJ2-2, with 10 bases lining up with TRBD1. Germline V lookup: CDR1 DFQATT, CDR2 SNEGSKA (reference sequence). The CDR3 length is 14 residues. The junction had 4 bases not matched to a gene; V was cut back by 4 bases and J by 5 bases. The CDR3 DNA sequence: TGCAGTGCTACGGACAGGGGGAGGACCGGGGAGCTGTTTTTT. Its protein is CSATDRGRTGELFF.

This clonotype was found a few times. V gene TRBV6-2 or TRBV6-3 combines with J gene TRBJ1-2; D not resolved. Germline V gene data show CDR1 as MNHEY and CDR2 as SVGEGT. The CDR3 runs 13 residues. V lost 2 bases to trimming and J lost 2 bases, with 6 bases between them. The CDR3 loop is CASSYQENYGYTF. CDR3 coding DNA: TGTGCCAGCAGTTACCAGGAGAACTATGGCTACACCTTC.

This clonotype has at least ten counts. This sequence joins TRBV5-1 and TRBJ1-5, with D unresolved. Germline V gene data show CDR1 as SGHRS and CDR2 as YFSETQ. This CDR3 spans 16 amino acids. The V and J ends lost 0 bases and 0 bases respectively, with 10 bases between them. The CDR3 DNA reads TGCGCCAGCAGCTTGGGCGGCGGTCCTAGCAATCAGCCCCAGCATTTT. This translates into CASSLGGGPSNQPQHF.

This clonotype has a handful of counts. This chain connects TRBV5-4 to TRBJ2-5; D unclear. Germline values: CDR1 SGHNT, CDR2 YYREEE (reference sequence). This CDR3 spans 15 amino acids. V was trimmed by 1 base and J by 5 bases, leaving 15 bases between them. CDR3 amino acids: CASSLQLATGETQYF. The CDR3 DNA is TGTGCCAGCAGCTTGCAACTCGCTACTGGGGAGACCCAGTACTTC.

Comments on this clonotype: A clone one base away is much larger, so this may be a read error. The chain joins TRBV6-6 to TRBJ2-3; TRBD2 matches 9 bases. Germline CDR1 is MNHNY and CDR2 is SVGAGI (reference sequence). The junction had 5 bases not matched to a gene; V was cut back by 6 bases and J by 4 bases. CDR3 length: 14 residues. The CDR3 nucleotides read TGTGCCAGCAGGCGCGGGGGGGCTCCAGATACGCAGTATTTT. Translating gives CASRRGGAPDTQYF.

The CDR3 coding sequence is TGTGCCAGCCTACAGGGTTGGGACTATGGCTACACCTTC. Protein product: CASLQGWDYGYTF. J is TRBJ1-2 and V is TRBV6-1; D is possibly TRBD1 (6 bases). This CDR3 region has 13 residues. V was shortened by 8 bases and J by 3 bases, with 13 bases between the two germline ends. Looked up from germline, CDR1 is MNHNS and CDR2 is SASEGT.

The chain uses TRBV4-3 and TRBJ1-6, with D tentatively TRBD1 (6 bases). The CDR3 totals 16 residues. Germline assignment: CDR1 LGHNA and CDR2 YSLEER. The germline V and J ends were trimmed by 0 bases and 8 bases, with 14 bases remaining between them. Written as DNA, the CDR3 is TGCGCCAGCAGCCAAGATTTGGGGGGCTCCGATTCACCCCTCCACTTT. Residues: CASSQDLGGSDSPLHF.

This clonotype was picked up many times. The chain has TRBV7-9 and TRBJ2-7, with 7 bases identical to TRBD2. The germline CDR1 and CDR2 sequences are SEHNR and FQNEAQ (reference sequence). The CDR3 is 13 residues long. V lost 5 bases to trimming and J lost 7 bases; unmatched junction nucleotides: 8. The CDR3 DNA reads as TGTGCCAGCAGCCTGACTCCCGGGGGGGAGCAGTACTTC. This translates into CASSLTPGGEQYF.

This clonotype appeared many times. V gene TRBV4-2 combines with J gene TRBJ1-2, with 7 bases matching TRBD1. The junction had 4 bases not matched to a gene; V was cut back by 2 bases and J by 1 base. Germline V gene lookup returns CDR1 LGHNA and CDR2 YNFKEQ. The CDR3 covers 15 residues. In DNA, the CDR3 is TGTGCCAGCAGCCAACCGGGACAGTTTAACTATGGCTACACCTTC. Translating gives CASSQPGQFNYGYTF.

This clonotype was seen at least ten times. The chain links TRBV19 to TRBJ1-6; a weak D match, TRBD1 (5 bases). CDR1 LNHDA and CDR2 SQIVND come from the germline V gene (reference sequence). Trimming took off 3 bases at V and 7 bases at J, with 13 bases between the two ends. This CDR3 is 15 amino acids long. The CDR3 spells CASSMLGAGNSPLHF. CDR3 sequence (DNA): TGTGCCAGTAGTATGCTAGGGGCCGGGAATTCACCCCTCCACTTT. Full variable domain (missing parts from reference TRBV19 and TRBJ1-6): DGGITQSPKYLFRKEGQNVTLSCEQNLNHDAMYWYRQDPGQGLRLIYYSQIVNDFQKGDIAEGYSVSREKKESFPLTVTSAQKNPTAFYLCASSMLGAGNSPLHFGNGTRLTVT.

The CDR3 DNA follows: TGTGCCAGCAGCTTAGGGGGGAGGCACACTGAAGCTTTCTTT. It codes for CASSLGGRHTEAFF. The genes are TRBV7-8 and TRBJ1-1, with D possibly matching TRBD1 (5 bases). V gave up 1 base and J gave up 3 bases, with 9 bases separating them. There are 14 residues in the CDR3. Per germline, CDR1 SGHVS and CDR2 FQNEAQ.

The chain recombines TRBV20-1 with TRBJ1-1; 8 bases agree with TRBD1. With V trimmed by 1 base and J by 7 bases, 8 bases remained unmatched. CDR3 length equals 14 residues. Germline CDR1 and CDR2: DFQATT and SNEGSKA (reference sequence). The CDR3 region has the DNA TGCAGTGCTAGAGTGCACAGGGGGTCCCGTGAAGCTTTCTTT. Translating gives CSARVHRGSREAFF.

The sample holds a few counts of this clonotype. This chain joins TRBV24-1 and TRBJ2-5, with D tentatively TRBD2 (6 bases). There are 12 residues in the CDR3. Trimming removed 9 bases from V and 9 bases from J, with 16 bases in between. The germline gives CDR1 KGHDR, CDR2 SFDVKD. This CDR3 is CATSPGDQPQYF. The DNA for the CDR3 is TGTGCCACCTCTCCGGGGGATCAGCCCCAGTACTTC.

This clonotype has ten or more counts. In nucleotides, the CDR3 is TGTGCCAGCAGTCTGGACAGGGGTGGGGCCAACGTCCTGACTTTC. It yields the protein CASSLDRGGANVLTF. The genes are TRBV5-8 and TRBJ2-6, with 9 bases fitting TRBD1. Germline CDR1 SGHTS, CDR2 YDEGEE. The CDR3 runs 15 residues. Germline trimming cut 5 bases from V and 3 bases from J; bases unmatched to any gene: 3.

This clonotype was counted many times. The rearrangement links TRBV12-3 or TRBV12-4 to TRBJ2-2; 12 bases match TRBD1. The CDR3 runs to 15 residues. V was pared by 7 bases and J by 7 bases, with 7 bases of the junction left unmatched. CDR3 loop: CASTYGTGGHGELFF. The DNA for the CDR3 is TGTGCCAGCACTTACGGGACAGGGGGCCACGGGGAGCTGTTTTTT.

CDR3 protein: CARGRGSGNSGNTIYF. Written as DNA, the CDR3 is TGTGCTAGAGGGAGGGGCAGTGGAAACTCTGGAAACACCATATATTTT. The gene calls are TRBV9 and TRBJ1-3; a possible D gene is TRBD1 (5 bases). This CDR3 region has 16 residues. Germline V gene data show CDR1 as SGDLS and CDR2 as YYNGEE.